The source of this TCR beta chain is a study of T-cell reconstitution after alpha-beta-depleted transplantation in children. The library targeted TCRbeta and was prepared with unique molecular identifiers. TCRdb redid the calling of the PCR reads with MiXCR, one entry per CDR3 protein. Here the sample spans about 350,000 distinct CDR3 sequences, roughly 13% being singletons. The CDR3 is made up of 13 amino acids. Germline CDR1 and CDR2: SGHTS and YDEGEE. V lost 2 bases, J lost 7 bases, and 10 bases lay in between. This clonotype was recorded a few times. This receptor was obtained from a human donor who donated a stem cell graft to a child with Fanconi anemia. The rearrangement links TRBV5-8 to TRBJ2-1; D gene ambiguous. The input for sequencing was PBMCs, taken from the stem cell graft. The CDR3 region is CASSFMELNEQFF. Written as DNA, the CDR3 is TGTGCCAGCAGCTTTATGGAATTAAATGAGCAGTTCTTC.